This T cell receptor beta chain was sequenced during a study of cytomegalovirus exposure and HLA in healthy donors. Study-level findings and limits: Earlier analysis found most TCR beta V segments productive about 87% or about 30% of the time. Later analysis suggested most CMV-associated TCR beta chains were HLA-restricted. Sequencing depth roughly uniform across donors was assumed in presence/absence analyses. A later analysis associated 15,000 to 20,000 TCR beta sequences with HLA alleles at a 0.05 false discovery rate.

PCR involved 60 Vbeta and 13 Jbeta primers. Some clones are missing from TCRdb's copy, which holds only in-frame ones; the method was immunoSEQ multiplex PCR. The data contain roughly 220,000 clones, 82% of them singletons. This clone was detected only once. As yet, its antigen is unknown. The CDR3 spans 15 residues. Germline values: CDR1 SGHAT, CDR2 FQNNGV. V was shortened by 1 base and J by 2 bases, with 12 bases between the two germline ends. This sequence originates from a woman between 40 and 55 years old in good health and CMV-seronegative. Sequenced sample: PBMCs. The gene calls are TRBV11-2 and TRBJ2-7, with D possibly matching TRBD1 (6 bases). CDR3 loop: CASSLGGTPTYEQYF. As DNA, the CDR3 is TGTGCCAGCAGCTTAGGAGGGACACCTACCTACGAGCAGTACTTC.